Following are 7 T cell receptor beta chains from one sample sequenced in a study of T cells in women clearing cervical HPV infection. TCRdb's copy holds only in-frame clones and misses some; the assay was immunoSEQ multiplex PCR. The sample table sets out around 17,000 clones. The sequenced material came from blood buffy coat. Every receptor here comes from a woman aged 18 to 75 with a cervical HPV16 infection that either progressed to CIN3+ or cleared (not recorded which).

A note on this clone: The read ends 3 residues shy of where the CDR3 ends; the end is completed using the germline J gene. The chain couples TRBV7-9 to TRBJ2-3; a possible D gene is TRBD2 (5 bases). CDR3 length: 15 amino acids. CDR1 and CDR2 from the germline V gene are SEHNR and FQNEAQ (reference sequence). CDR3 DNA, as far as it was read: TGTGCCAGCAGCTTAGCTTCCGGGGATCAAGAGACG. It specifies CASSLASGDQET. The full CDR3 sequence reads CASSLASGDQETQYF.

As regards this clone: The read gets to within 3 residues of the CDR3 end, and the germline J gene fills in the rest. This sequence joins TRBV28 and TRBJ2-5; D is uncertain. CDR3 length: 14 residues. The germline V gene encodes CDR1 MDHEN and CDR2 SYDVKM. Trimming pared 8 bases from V and 6 bases from J, leaving 19 bases between. The chain's CDR3 is CASDFGPPVKTQYF. CDR3 bases read: TGTGCCAGCGATTTTGGGCCCCCGGTTAAGACC. The full variable domain, in which reference TRBV28 and TRBJ2-5 provide the parts outside the CDR3, is DVKVTQSSRYLVKRTGEKVFLECVQDMDHENMFWYRQDPGLGLRLIYFSYDVKMKEKGDIPEGYSVSREKKERFSLILESASTNQTSMYLCASDFGPPVKTQYFGPGTRLLVL.

As to this clone: With the read ending 3 residues before the CDR3 end, the germline J gene is used to fill in that end. The chain uses TRBV5-5 and TRBJ2-2; no firm D call. Germline assignment: CDR1 SGHKS and CDR2 YYEKEE (reference sequence). The CDR3 totals 13 residues. V lost 5 bases and J lost 5, with 10 bases in between. The part of the CDR3 DNA that was read is TGTGCCAGCAGTTACCTGAGGACCGGGGAG. The encoded protein is CASSYLRTGE. The full CDR3 is CASSYLRTGELFF.

Concerning this clone itself: The CDR3 is cut off 3 residues early in the read; its end comes from the germline J gene. This rearrangement joins TRBV19 to TRBJ2-2; 9 bases map to TRBD1. With V trimmed by 4 bases and J by 4 bases, 10 bases remained unmatched. CDR1 and CDR2 from the germline V gene are LNHDA and SQIVND (reference sequence). CDR3 length: 17 residues. The CDR3 DNA, read in part, is TGTGCCAGTAGTAAGGGGGGACAGGGCAAAGTCACCGGGGAG. Its protein is CASSKGGQGKVTGE. The CDR3 as a whole reads CASSKGGQGKVTGELFF.

As to this clone: The CDR3 extends 3 residues past the end of the read, so its final part is completed from the germline J gene. The J gene is TRBJ2-1, the V gene TRBV7-8; possible D gene TRBD2, 6 bases. From germline, CDR1 is SGHVS and CDR2 FQNEAQ. The CDR3 totals 15 residues. V dropped 5 bases and J dropped 5 bases, with 16 bases sitting between them. This CDR3 is CASSRTSKFNNEQFF. CDR3 DNA, as far as it was read: TGTGCCAGCAGCCGTACTAGCAAATTCAACAATGAG.

As for this clone: The read terminates 3 residues ahead of where the CDR3 ends, so the germline J gene completes it. V gene TRBV20-1 combines with J gene TRBJ2-7; 7 bases are shared with TRBD2. The CDR3 is 13 amino acids. With 7 bases clipped from V and 3 bases from J, the junction kept 9 bases outside the gene matches. Germline V gene lookup returns CDR1 DFQATT and CDR2 SNEGSKA (reference sequence). CDR3 protein: CSGKTGGSYEQYF. Partial CDR3 DNA: TGCAGTGGGAAGACCGGCGGGAGCTACGAG.

Notes on this clone: The read terminates 3 residues ahead of where the CDR3 ends, so the germline J gene completes it. This chain joins TRBV23-1 and TRBJ1-4, with 9 bases matching TRBD1. TRBV23-1 is noted as an ORF with a role that remains uncertain. The CDR3 consists of 18 residues. Incomplete CDR3 DNA: TGCGCCAGCAGTCAATCGGGACAGGGCAACTCTGGGGCCAACGTA. This sequence encodes CASSQSGQGNSGANV. The whole CDR3 reads CASSQSGQGNSGANVLFF.